This T cell receptor (beta chain) was sequenced during a study of T cells in Graves' hyperthyroidism and ophthalmopathy. TCR beta CDR3 region amplification was performed from RNA transcripts. The HTBI primer set served for first-round RT-PCR of the TCR CDR3. TCRdb fed the multiplex PCR reads into MiXCR, producing one record per CDR3 protein. The data contain hundreds of thousands of distinct CDR3 sequences, around 15% of them singletons. Comment on this clonotype: The antigen remains unidentified. A much larger clonotype is one base distant, so this may be a read error.

Study-wide results and caveats: Blood also contained most expanded thyroid clonotypes above 0.001.

This CDR3 is built from 14 residues. Germline V gives CDR1 SNHLY, CDR2 FYNNEI. Out of approximately 10 ml of fresh peripheral blood came the PBMCs. The V call is TRBV2, the J call TRBJ2-7; D remains ambiguous. The receptor's source is a woman in her 50s with Graves' ophthalmopathy. Sequenced sample: blood. The CDR3 coding sequence is TGTGCCAGCAGTGAAGACGGGTACCGGTACGAGCAGTGCTTC. It specifies CASSEDGYRYEQCF.